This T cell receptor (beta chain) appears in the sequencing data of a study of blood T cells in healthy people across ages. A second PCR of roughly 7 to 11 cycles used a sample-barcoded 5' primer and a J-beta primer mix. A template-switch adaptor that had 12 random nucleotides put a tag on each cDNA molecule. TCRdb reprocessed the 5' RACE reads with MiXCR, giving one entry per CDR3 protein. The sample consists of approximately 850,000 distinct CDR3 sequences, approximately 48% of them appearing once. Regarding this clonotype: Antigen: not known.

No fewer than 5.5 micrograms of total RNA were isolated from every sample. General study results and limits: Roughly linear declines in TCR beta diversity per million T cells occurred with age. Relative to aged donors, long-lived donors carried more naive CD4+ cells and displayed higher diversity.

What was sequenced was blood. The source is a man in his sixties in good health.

The CDR3 loop reads CASSLVQGPGTEAFF. CDR3 DNA: TGCGCCAGCAGCTTGGTTCAGGGGCCGGGCACTGAAGCTTTCTTT. The rearrangement joins TRBV5-1 to TRBJ1-1; D may be TRBD1 (6 bases). The CDR3 runs 15 residues. V gave up 0 bases and J gave up 4 bases, with 13 bases separating them. The V gene's germline CDR1 is SGHRS and CDR2 YFSETQ.